The 10 T cell receptor beta chains presented below share a single source sample, sequenced in a study of T cell repertoires in cytomegalovirus infection. In TCRdb, the reads were re-called with MiXCR into one record per CDR3 protein. This sample has 45,000 to 75,000 distinct CDR3 sequences, with around 34% found just once. These receptors have no known antigen. The specimen sequenced was PBMCs, sequenced either directly or after in vitro stimulation (not recorded which). Receptors originate from a human donor in good health (CMV status not recorded). Some clones in this sample may be carry-over from other donors' samples.

This clonotype was observed a few times. J is TRBJ2-7 and V is TRBV7-6; TRBD1 might be the D (6 bases). Trimming took 5 bases from V and 4 from J, leaving 18 bases between them. Germline loops: CDR1 SGHVS, CDR2 FNYEAQ. The length of the CDR3 is 15 residues. CDR3: CASSPSNRVWYEQYF. CDR3 nucleotides: TGTGCCAGCAGCCCATCGAACAGGGTTTGGTACGAGCAGTACTTC.

This clonotype appeared once. This chain joins TRBV28 and TRBJ1-2; a weak D match, TRBD1 (5 bases). The germline V and J ends were trimmed by 8 bases and 2 bases, with 12 bases remaining between them. The CDR3 runs to 13 residues. Germline CDR1 and CDR2: MDHEN and SYDVKM. The CDR3 loop reads CASFRTTNYGYTF. CDR3 sequence (DNA): TGTGCCAGCTTTAGGACAACGAACTATGGCTACACCTTC.

This clonotype was found a few times. This rearrangement joins TRBV11-2 to TRBJ2-1; a possible D gene is TRBD2 (5 bases). The ends were cut back, 6 bases at V and 0 bases at J, with 12 bases in the middle. The CDR3 is 15 amino acids. Germline V gives CDR1 SGHAT, CDR2 FQNNGV. CDR3 DNA: TGTGCCAGCAGGCCCGGGATCAGCTCCTACAATGAGCAGTTCTTC. Translating gives CASRPGISSYNEQFF.

This clonotype was counted between two and nine times. V and J are TRBV12-3 or TRBV12-4 and TRBJ1-1, with 11 bases lining up with TRBD1. With 4 bases clipped from V and 2 bases from J, the junction kept 9 bases outside the gene matches. The CDR3 totals 17 residues. The CDR3 spells CASSSRTGGGPNTEAFF. The CDR3 DNA reads TGTGCCAGCAGTTCAAGGACAGGGGGCGGCCCTAACACTGAAGCTTTCTTT.

The gene calls are TRBV6-8 and TRBJ1-1; no clear D gene. Looked up from germline, CDR1 is MNHGY and CDR2 is SAAAGT. The CDR3 contains 14 residues. V lost 5 bases, J lost 3 bases, and 13 bases lay in between. The CDR3 nucleotides read TGTGCCAGCAGTACTTACTCGAGGGACACTGAAGCTTTCTTT. Its translation: CASSTYSRDTEAFF.

The genes are TRBV10-2 and TRBJ2-3; D uncertain. The CDR3 spans 12 residues. Trimming stripped 5 bases from V and 6 bases from J, with 9 bases between. Germline V gene data show CDR1 as WSHSY and CDR2 as SAAADI. CDR3: CASSSMGDTQYF. For the CDR3, the DNA is TGCGCCAGCAGTAGTATGGGCGATACGCAGTATTTT.

The chain employs TRBV6-1 and TRBJ2-2; D not resolved. V shed 7 bases and J shed 0 bases, with 21 bases lying between them. Per germline, CDR1 MNHNS and CDR2 SASEGT. The CDR3 runs 18 residues. The CDR3 is CASIQSFLSTSNTGELFF. The CDR3 coding sequence is TGTGCCAGCATCCAGTCCTTTTTAAGTACTTCGAACACCGGGGAGCTGTTTTTT.

There are a few counts of this clonotype. The rearrangement joins TRBV6-1 to TRBJ1-5; no definite D call. Trimming removed 6 bases at V and 1 base at J, with 10 bases between. Germline values: CDR1 MNHNS, CDR2 SASEGT. The CDR3 length is 14 residues. The CDR3 bases are TGTGCCAGCAGGCACAAGGAAAGCAATCAGCCCCAGCATTTT. Translated: CASRHKESNQPQHF.

This clonotype was counted only a few times. This chain joins TRBV28 and TRBJ2-5, with D possibly matching TRBD2 (5 bases). The germline V gene has CDR1 MDHEN and CDR2 SYDVKM. Trimming removed 6 bases at V and 2 bases at J, with 13 bases between. The CDR3 spans 14 residues. The CDR3 sequence: CASRAPGSQETQYF. The CDR3, as DNA: TGTGCCAGCAGAGCTCCGGGATCTCAAGAGACCCAGTACTTC.

The chain links TRBV28 to TRBJ1-2; 9 positions match TRBD1. V dropped 2 bases and J dropped 4; count of bases not matched to a gene: 8. The length of the CDR3 is 16 residues. Germline CDR1 is MDHEN and CDR2 is SYDVKM. The CDR3 coding sequence is TGTGCCAGCAGTTTAGGGACAGGGCCAACAATCTATGGCTACACCTTC. It encodes CASSLGTGPTIYGYTF.